These 27 T cell receptor beta chains were sequenced from one sample in a study of blood T cell repertoires in COVID-19. Repertoires were generated with immunoSEQ multiplex PCR, while TCRdb's copy carries only in-frame clones and drops some. The sample shows 250,000 to 350,000 clones, around 91% of them seen only once. Specimen: peripheral blood. These receptors all come from a woman aged 55-69 years with acute or convalescent COVID-19.

CDR3 sequence (DNA): TGTGCCAGCACCTCCGGGACTAGCGGCTACAATGAGCAGTTCTTC. As protein: CASTSGTSGYNEQFF. This chain connects TRBV28 to TRBJ2-1, with 11 bases matching TRBD2. Trimming at V came to 7 bases and at J to 3 bases, leaving 5 bases not matched to a gene. Germline CDR1 and CDR2: MDHEN and SYDVKM. This CDR3 comprises 15 residues.

This clone appeared a single time. This chain connects TRBV28 to TRBJ2-7, with D unresolved. Looked up from germline, CDR1 is MDHEN and CDR2 is SYDVKM. The V gene lost 4 bases and the J gene lost 2 bases, with 15 bases spanning the gap. The CDR3 has 15 amino acids. CDR3 in amino acids: CASSSGGDPTYEQYF. The CDR3, as DNA: TGTGCCAGCAGTTCCGGTGGAGACCCTACCTACGAGCAGTACTTC.

The rearrangement uses TRBV7-3 and TRBJ1-4, with TRBD1 identical over 8 bases. Trimming took 5 bases from V and 5 from J; bases not matched to a gene: 7. The CDR3 is made up of 15 amino acids. CDR1 and CDR2 (germline): SGHTA, FQGTGA. CDR3 protein: CASSLGGTGNEKLFF. The CDR3 DNA is TGTGCCAGCAGCCTCGGCGGGACAGGAAATGAAAAACTGTTTTTT.

The V gene is TRBV9, the J gene TRBJ1-5; D gene unclear. Germline V lookup: CDR1 SGDLS, CDR2 YYNGEE. V lost 3 bases and J lost 0, with 13 bases in between. The CDR3 loop spans 16 amino acids. CDR3 nucleotide sequence: TGTGCCAGCAGCGCTGGTCCAGGCTATAGCAATCAGCCCCAGCATTTT. Translated: CASSAGPGYSNQPQHF.

CDR3 DNA: TGTGCCAGCAGCTTAGCGCCAGGAGGAGACTATGGCTACACCTTC. It specifies CASSLAPGGDYGYTF. This sequence joins TRBV7-2 and TRBJ1-2; D unclear. Germline V gene data show CDR1 as SGHTA and CDR2 as FQGNSA. V lost 0 bases and J lost 3, with 11 bases in between. The CDR3 totals 15 residues.

The chain employs TRBV5-1 and TRBJ2-2, with a weak D call TRBD2 (6 bases). CDR1 is SGHRS and CDR2 is YFSETQ in the germline V gene. V gave up 0 bases and J gave up 5 bases, with 8 bases separating them. CDR3 size: 14 residues. The CDR3 loop is CASSLARETGELFF. DNA of the CDR3: TGCGCCAGCAGCTTGGCTCGGGAGACCGGGGAGCTGTTTTTT.

The J gene is TRBJ2-7, the V gene TRBV29-1; D call uncertain. Deletions cut 4 bases from V and 0 bases from J, with 10 bases between. Germline loops: CDR1 SQVTM, CDR2 ANQGSEA. The CDR3 extends over 13 amino acids. This chain's CDR3 is CSVVEPSSYEQYF. The CDR3 DNA reads TGCAGCGTTGTTGAACCGAGCTCCTACGAGCAGTACTTC.

The V call is TRBV10-3, the J call TRBJ1-6; D might be TRBD1 (5 bases). With 6 bases removed from V and 11 bases from J, the gap between germline ends came to 17 bases. Per germline, CDR1 ENHRY and CDR2 SYGVKD. This CDR3 comprises 14 residues. The CDR3 loop reads CAIRAGSPGAPLHF. As DNA, the CDR3 is TGTGCCATCAGGGCAGGGTCACCGGGTGCACCCCTCCACTTT.

The rearrangement uses TRBV28 and TRBJ1-5; D unresolved. The germline CDR1 and CDR2 sequences are MDHEN and SYDVKM. The CDR3 totals 18 residues. V lost 6 bases and J lost 6, with 27 bases in between. The CDR3 loop is CASSWRTVGLNFIQPQHF. The CDR3 bases are TGTGCCAGCAGCTGGCGCACAGTTGGGTTGAATTTTATTCAGCCCCAGCATTTT.

CDR3 nucleotide sequence: TGTGCCAGCAGTGAGTTAGCGGGAGGGATAAAGACCCAGTACTTC. This encodes CASSELAGGIKTQYF. The chain couples TRBV6-1 to TRBJ2-5, with TRBD2 identical over 11 bases. The CDR3 runs to 15 residues. V was clipped by 3 bases and J by 6 bases; unmatched bases: 6. Germline-derived CDR1 and CDR2 are MNHNS and SASEGT.

This clone appeared once. The chain recombines TRBV28 with TRBJ2-1; TRBD1 aligns across 8 bases. The CDR3 runs 16 residues. The junction had 10 bases not matched to a gene; V was cut back by 5 bases and J by 4 bases. Germline V gene data show CDR1 as MDHEN and CDR2 as SYDVKM. The CDR3 loop is CASSIQRGQVYNEQFF. CDR3 bases: TGTGCCAGCAGTATACAAAGGGGACAGGTTTACAATGAGCAGTTCTTC.

This clone appeared once. V usage is TRBV18 and J usage is TRBJ2-2; the D gene is possibly TRBD1 (6 bases). Per germline, CDR1 KGHSH and CDR2 LQKENI. The CDR3 is made up of 19 amino acids. Deletions cut 2 bases from V and 4 bases from J, with 23 bases between. The CDR3 protein is CASSPLTVGQGHGTGELFF. Here the CDR3 DNA reads TGTGCCAGCTCACCATTAACGGTCGGTCAGGGGCATGGCACCGGGGAGCTGTTTTTT.

This clone was seen only once. The CDR3 region is CASSQDGRRILREQYF. CDR3 DNA: TGCGCCAGCAGCCAAGATGGGAGACGGATACTTAGGGAGCAGTACTTC. The chain carries TRBV4-3 and TRBJ2-7; TRBD2 might be the D (5 bases). Trimming removed 0 bases at V and 7 bases at J, with 19 bases between. CDR1 and CDR2 (germline): LGHNA, YSLEER. This CDR3 spans 16 amino acids.

V gene TRBV7-2 combines with J gene TRBJ2-2, with TRBD1 matching over 7 bases. With 4 bases clipped from V and 4 bases from J, the junction kept 6 bases outside the gene matches. CDR3 length: 15 amino acids. CDR1 and CDR2 (germline): SGHTA, FQGNSA. In DNA, the CDR3 is TGTGCCAGCAGCTGGGACAGTCGTAGCACCGGGGAGCTGTTTTTT. It yields the protein CASSWDSRSTGELFF.

The chain carries TRBV5-6 and TRBJ2-7; D is unresolved. The V end lost 4 bases, the J end lost 4 bases, and 21 bases lay between the germline ends. The CDR3 totals 16 residues. Per the germline V gene, CDR1 is SGHDT and CDR2 is YYEEEE. CDR3 sequence (DNA): TGTGCCAGCAGCACCTCCCCCCCCACAACCAATTACGAGCAGTACTTC. This translates into CASSTSPPTTNYEQYF.

Regarding this clone: This CDR3 is also generated by other DNA sequences in the sample. The CDR3, as DNA: TGTGCCAGCAGGAGGACAGGGGGCTCCTACGAGCAGTACTTC. The encoded protein is CASRRTGGSYEQYF. V and J are TRBV28 and TRBJ2-7; 10 nucleotides align to TRBD1. The germline CDR1 and CDR2 sequences are MDHEN and SYDVKM. This CDR3 has 14 amino acids. V lost 6 bases, J lost 0 bases, and 2 bases stayed unmatched.

This rearrangement joins TRBV11-3 to TRBJ2-5, with 9 bases aligning to TRBD2. The J segment lost 1 base and the V segment lost 3 bases, leaving 6 bases of the junction unmatched. There are 16 residues in the CDR3. Germline CDR1 SGHNT, CDR2 YENEEA. CDR3 loop: CASSLGAGGSQETQYF. The CDR3 coding sequence is TGTGCCAGCAGCTTGGGAGCGGGAGGCTCCCAAGAGACCCAGTACTTC.

V gene TRBV7-3 combines with J gene TRBJ2-1, with TRBD2 identical over 8 bases. There are 14 residues in the CDR3. V shed 9 bases and J 7 bases; nucleotides not matched to a gene: 11. CDR1 is SGHTA, CDR2 FQGTGA, per germline. CDR3 sequence: CASSGRAISNEQFF. CDR3 nucleotides: TGTGCCAGTTCCGGGAGGGCCATTTCAAATGAGCAGTTCTTC.

V gene TRBV30 combines with J gene TRBJ2-1; tentative D call: TRBD2 (5 bases). Looked up from germline, CDR1 is GTSNPN and CDR2 is SVGIG (reference sequence). This CDR3 comprises 11 residues. Trimming took 2 bases from V and 14 from J, leaving 13 bases between them. CDR3 loop: CAWSPGNVEFF. CDR3 in DNA: TGTGCCTGGAGTCCCGGGAATGTGGAGTTCTTC.

The table lists this clone with a count of one. The chain employs TRBV6-1 and TRBJ1-2; 7 positions match TRBD1. Per germline, CDR1 MNHNS and CDR2 SASEGT. Trimming took 3 bases from V and 4 from J; bases not matched to a gene: 11. The CDR3 contains 16 residues. The CDR3 here is CASSDQRTGIIYGYTF. The CDR3 DNA sequence: TGTGCCAGCAGTGACCAGAGGACAGGAATAATCTATGGCTACACCTTC.

The rearrangement links TRBV5-1 to TRBJ2-6; D remains ambiguous. With 5 bases removed from V and 0 bases from J, the gap between germline ends came to 9 bases. The germline V gene encodes CDR1 SGHRS and CDR2 YFSETQ. The CDR3 is made up of 15 amino acids. This CDR3 is CASRLAPSGANVLTF. CDR3 bases: TGCGCCAGCAGACTTGCGCCCTCTGGGGCCAACGTCCTGACTTTC.

J is TRBJ2-7 and V is TRBV5-4; 15 nucleotides agree with TRBD2. The germline gives CDR1 SGHNT, CDR2 YYREEE (reference sequence). This CDR3 is 18 amino acids long. V shed 4 bases and J 5 bases; nucleotides not matched to a gene: 13. CDR3 amino acids: CASSAGTSGGRGVDEQYF. The CDR3 region has the DNA TGTGCCAGCAGCGCCGGGACTAGCGGGGGGAGAGGGGTGGACGAGCAGTACTTC.

The genes are TRBV7-8 and TRBJ2-1; D call uncertain. Germline V gives CDR1 SGHVS, CDR2 FQNEAQ. V was cut by 0 bases and J by 7 bases, with 13 bases left in between. This CDR3 contains 15 residues. The CDR3: CASSLASHLRNEQFF. The CDR3 coding sequence is TGTGCCAGCAGCTTAGCTAGCCATTTAAGAAATGAGCAGTTCTTC.

The chain links TRBV6-2 or TRBV6-3 to TRBJ2-3; 8 bases are a match to TRBD2. Germline V lookup: CDR1 MNHEY, CDR2 SVGEGT. The CDR3 is 16 amino acids. The junction had 7 bases not matched to a gene; V was cut back by 5 bases and J by 0 bases. CDR3: CASSTLSGISTDTQYF. The CDR3 DNA follows: TGTGCCAGCAGTACGCTTAGCGGGATAAGCACAGATACGCAGTATTTT.

CDR3 in amino acids: CASSLGYGRGNTIYF. CDR3 nucleotides: TGTGCCAGCAGCTTGGGATATGGGAGGGGAAACACCATATATTTT. The chain joins TRBV5-6 to TRBJ1-3; D is unresolved. V dropped 0 bases and J dropped 4 bases, with 11 bases sitting between them. Per germline, CDR1 SGHDT and CDR2 YYEEEE. The CDR3 extends over 15 amino acids.

The chain carries TRBV15 and TRBJ2-2, with 9 positions matching TRBD1. CDR3 size: 15 residues. V lost 7 bases, J lost 4 bases, and 7 bases stayed unmatched. The V gene's germline CDR1 is LNHNV and CDR2 YYDKDF (reference sequence). CDR3 protein: CATTTGGAGTGELFF. CDR3 in DNA: TGTGCCACCACCACAGGGGGCGCGGGCACCGGGGAGCTGTTTTTT.

The chain has TRBV18 and TRBJ2-2, with D maybe TRBD1 (5 bases). The CDR3 is 16 amino acids. The V and J ends lost 4 bases and 3 bases respectively, with 15 bases between them. CDR1 and CDR2 (germline): KGHSH, LQKENI. The CDR3 nucleotides read TGTGCCAGCTCACACGATAGGGGTACCTACACCGGGGAGCTGTTTTTT. This gives the protein CASSHDRGTYTGELFF. Together with reference TRBV18 and TRBJ2-2, the CDR3 gives the full variable domain: NAGVMQNPRHLVRRRGQEARLRCSPMKGHSHVYWYRQLPEEGLKFMVYLQKENIIDESGMPKERFSAEFPKEGPSILRIQQVVRGDSAAYFCASSHDRGTYTGELFFGEGSRLTVL.